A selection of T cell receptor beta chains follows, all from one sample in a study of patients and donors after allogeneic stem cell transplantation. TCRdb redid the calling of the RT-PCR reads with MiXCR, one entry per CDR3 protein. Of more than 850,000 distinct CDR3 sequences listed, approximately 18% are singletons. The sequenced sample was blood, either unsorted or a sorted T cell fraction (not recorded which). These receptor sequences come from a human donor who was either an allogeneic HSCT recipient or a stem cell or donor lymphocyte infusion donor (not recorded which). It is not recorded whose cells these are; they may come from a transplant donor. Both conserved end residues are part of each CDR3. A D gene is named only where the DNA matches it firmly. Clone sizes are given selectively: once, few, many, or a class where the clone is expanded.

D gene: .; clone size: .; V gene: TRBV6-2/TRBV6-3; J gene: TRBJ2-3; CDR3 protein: CASKGSGTDTQYF; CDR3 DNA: TGTGCCAGCAAGGGCAGCGGCACAGATACGCAGTATTTT
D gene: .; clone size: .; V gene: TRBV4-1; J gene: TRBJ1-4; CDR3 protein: CASSQDWPINEKLFF; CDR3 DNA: TGCGCCAGCAGCCAAGATTGGCCGATTAATGAAAAACTGTTTTTT
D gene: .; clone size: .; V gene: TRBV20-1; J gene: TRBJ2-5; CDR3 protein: CSARDGASDVQETQYF; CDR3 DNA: TGCAGTGCTAGAGACGGAGCTAGCGACGTCCAAGAGACCCAGTACTTC
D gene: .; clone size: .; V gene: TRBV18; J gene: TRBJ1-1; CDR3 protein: CASSPQSRGGYTTEAFF; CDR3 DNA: TGTGCCAGCTCACCACAATCCCGGGGGGGATACACGACTGAAGCTTTCTTT
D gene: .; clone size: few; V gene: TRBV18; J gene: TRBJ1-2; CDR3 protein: CASFGPQLNNYGYTF; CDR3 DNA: TGTGCCTCATTTGGCCCGCAGCTGAACAACTATGGCTACACCTTC
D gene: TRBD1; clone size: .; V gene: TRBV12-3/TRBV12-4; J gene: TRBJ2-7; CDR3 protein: CASSSPPGGLYEQYF; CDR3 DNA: TGTGCCAGCAGTTCCCCGCCAGGGGGCTTGTACGAGCAGTACTTC
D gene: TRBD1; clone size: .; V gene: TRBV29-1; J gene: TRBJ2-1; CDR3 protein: CSVNRGVEQFF; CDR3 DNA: TGCAGCGTCAACAGGGGGGTTGAGCAGTTCTTC
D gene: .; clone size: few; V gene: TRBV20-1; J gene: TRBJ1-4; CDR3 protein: CSARWPPVTTNEKLFF; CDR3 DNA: TGCAGTGCTAGATGGCCGCCTGTAACAACTAATGAAAAACTGTTTTTT
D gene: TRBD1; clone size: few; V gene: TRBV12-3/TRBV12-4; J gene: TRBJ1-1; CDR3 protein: CASSFSGTGQNTEAFF; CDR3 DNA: TGTGCCAGCAGTTTCTCCGGGACAGGGCAGAACACTGAAGCTTTCTTT
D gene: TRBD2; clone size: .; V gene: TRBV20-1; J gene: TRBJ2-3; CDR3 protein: CSARASGRTDTQYF; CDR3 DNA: TGCAGTGCTAGAGCTAGCGGGAGGACAGATACGCAGTATTTT
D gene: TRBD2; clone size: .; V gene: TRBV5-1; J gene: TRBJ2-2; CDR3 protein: CASSLAGAGPALGGELFF; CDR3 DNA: TGCGCCAGCAGCTTGGCCGGAGCGGGGCCCGCCCTTGGCGGGGAGCTGTTTTTT
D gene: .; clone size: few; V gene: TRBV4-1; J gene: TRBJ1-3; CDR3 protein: CASRTLVAGNTIYF; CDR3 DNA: TGCGCCAGCAGAACCTTAGTTGCTGGAAACACCATATATTTT
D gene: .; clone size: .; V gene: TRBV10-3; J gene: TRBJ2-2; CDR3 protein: CAISRQSNTGELFF; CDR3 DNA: TGTGCCATCAGTCGACAGTCGAACACCGGGGAGCTGTTTTTT
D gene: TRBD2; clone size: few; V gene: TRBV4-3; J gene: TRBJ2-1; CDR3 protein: CASSQEGTSVNEQFF; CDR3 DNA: TGCGCCAGCAGCCAAGAGGGGACTAGCGTAAATGAGCAGTTCTTC
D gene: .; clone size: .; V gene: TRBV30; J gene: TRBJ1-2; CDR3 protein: CAWRYGVGDYGYTF; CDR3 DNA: TGTGCCTGGAGGTACGGGGTCGGAGACTATGGCTACACCTTC
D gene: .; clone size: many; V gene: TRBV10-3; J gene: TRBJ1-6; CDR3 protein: CAIADQGDSPLHF; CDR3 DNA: TGTGCCATCGCCGATCAAGGGGATTCACCCCTCCACTTT
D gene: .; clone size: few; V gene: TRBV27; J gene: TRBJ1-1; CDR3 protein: CASKGFGGSYTEAFF; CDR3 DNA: TGTGCCAGCAAGGGCTTCGGAGGTTCGTACACTGAAGCTTTCTTT
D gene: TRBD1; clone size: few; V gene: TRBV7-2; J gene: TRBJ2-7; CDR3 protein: CASSSDRTSYEQYF; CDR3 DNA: TGTGCCAGCAGCTCGGACAGGACTTCCTACGAGCAGTACTTC
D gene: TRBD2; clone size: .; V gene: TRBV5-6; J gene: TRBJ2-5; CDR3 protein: CASSTSGSGGETQYF; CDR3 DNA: TGTGCCAGCAGCACTAGCGGGAGTGGCGGGGAGACCCAGTACTTC
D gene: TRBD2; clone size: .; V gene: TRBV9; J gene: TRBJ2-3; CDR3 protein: CASSVYGLAGATDTYTDTQYF; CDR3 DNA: TGTGCCAGCAGCGTTTACGGACTAGCGGGAGCCACGGATACCTACACAGATACGCAGTATTTT
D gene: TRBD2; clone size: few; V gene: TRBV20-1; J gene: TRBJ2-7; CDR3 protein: CSAVLAGGPNEQYF; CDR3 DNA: TGCAGTGCCGTCCTAGCGGGAGGGCCCAACGAGCAGTACTTC
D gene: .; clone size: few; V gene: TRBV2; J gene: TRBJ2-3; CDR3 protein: CASGGLGTDTQYF; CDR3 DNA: TGTGCCAGCGGGGGCCTAGGGACAGATACGCAGTATTTT
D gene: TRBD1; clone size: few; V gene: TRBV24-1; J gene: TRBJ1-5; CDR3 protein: CATSDETGVNQPQHF; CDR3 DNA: TGTGCCACCAGTGATGAGACAGGGGTCAATCAGCCCCAGCATTTT
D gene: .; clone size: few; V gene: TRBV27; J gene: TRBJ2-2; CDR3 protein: CASSLRTVRTGELFF; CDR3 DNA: TGTGCCAGCAGTTTGCGGACAGTGAGGACCGGGGAGCTGTTTTTT
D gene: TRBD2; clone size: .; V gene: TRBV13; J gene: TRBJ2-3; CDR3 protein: CASRTLAGGPLSTDTQYF; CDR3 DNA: TGTGCCAGCAGAACATTAGCGGGAGGGCCCCTGTCCACAGATACGCAGTATTTT
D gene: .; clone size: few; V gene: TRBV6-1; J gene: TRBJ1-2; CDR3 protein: CASSRPAGEGYTF; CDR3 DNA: TGTGCCAGCAGTCGCCCGGCGGGGGAGGGCTACACCTTC
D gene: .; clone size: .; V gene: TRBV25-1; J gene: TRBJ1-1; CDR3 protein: CASSGELGTEAFF; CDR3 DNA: TGTGCCAGCAGTGGGGAGTTGGGCACTGAAGCTTTCTTT
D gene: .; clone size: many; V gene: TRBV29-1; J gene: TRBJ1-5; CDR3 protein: CSVGGQSNQPQHF; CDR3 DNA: TGCAGCGTTGGTGGACAGAGCAATCAGCCCCAGCATTTT
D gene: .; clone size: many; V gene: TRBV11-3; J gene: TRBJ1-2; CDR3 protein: CASSSTQDLYGYTF; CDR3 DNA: TGTGCCAGCAGCTCTACACAGGACCTCTATGGCTACACCTTC
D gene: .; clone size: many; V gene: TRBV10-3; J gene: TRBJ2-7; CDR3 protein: CAISEGGYEQYF; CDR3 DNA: TGTGCCATCAGTGAGGGGGGCTACGAGCAGTACTTC
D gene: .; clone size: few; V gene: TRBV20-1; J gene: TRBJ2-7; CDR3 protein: CSARSDYEQYF; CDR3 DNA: TGCAGTGCTAGGTCGGATTACGAGCAGTACTTC
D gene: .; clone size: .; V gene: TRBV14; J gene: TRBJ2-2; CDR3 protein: CASSQWGRSLSDTGELFF; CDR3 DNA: TGTGCCAGCAGCCAATGGGGGAGGTCCCTGTCTGACACCGGGGAGCTGTTTTTT
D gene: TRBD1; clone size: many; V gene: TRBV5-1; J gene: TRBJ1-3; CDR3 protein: CASSLAMTGATSGNTIYF; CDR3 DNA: TGCGCCAGCAGCTTGGCCATGACAGGGGCCACCTCTGGAAACACCATATATTTT
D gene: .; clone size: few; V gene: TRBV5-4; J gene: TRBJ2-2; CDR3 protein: CASNGLGTGELFF; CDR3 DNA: TGTGCCAGCAACGGGCTCGGCACCGGGGAGCTGTTTTTT
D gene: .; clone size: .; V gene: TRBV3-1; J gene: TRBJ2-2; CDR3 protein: CASSQGRLGGLDGELFF; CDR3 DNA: TGTGCCAGCAGCCAAGGTCGGCTGGGGGGGCTGGACGGGGAGCTGTTTTTT
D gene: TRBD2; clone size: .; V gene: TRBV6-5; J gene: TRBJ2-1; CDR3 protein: CTSGRYNEQFF; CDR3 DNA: TGTACTAGCGGGAGGTACAATGAGCAGTTCTTC
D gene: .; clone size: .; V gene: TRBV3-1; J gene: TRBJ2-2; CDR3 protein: CASSQYPNSPMTNTGELFF; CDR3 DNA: TGTGCCAGCAGCCAATATCCTAACAGCCCGATGACGAACACCGGGGAGCTGTTTTTT
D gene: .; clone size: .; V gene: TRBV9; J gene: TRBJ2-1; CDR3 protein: CASSPHGSLRGEQFF; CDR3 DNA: TGTGCCAGCAGCCCTCACGGATCTCTACGGGGTGAGCAGTTCTTC
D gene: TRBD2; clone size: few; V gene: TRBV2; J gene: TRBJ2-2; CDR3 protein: CASKVASGGTNTGELFF; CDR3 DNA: TGTGCCAGCAAAGTGGCTAGCGGGGGGACGAACACCGGGGAGCTGTTTTTT
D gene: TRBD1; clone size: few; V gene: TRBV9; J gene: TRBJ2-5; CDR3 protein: CASSVEGGRFETQYF; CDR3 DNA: TGTGCCAGCAGCGTAGAAGGGGGCAGGTTTGAGACCCAGTACTTC
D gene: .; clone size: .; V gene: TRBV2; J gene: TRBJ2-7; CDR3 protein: CASSWTALSYEQYF; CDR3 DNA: TGTGCCAGCAGCTGGACAGCGCTCTCCTACGAGCAGTACTTC
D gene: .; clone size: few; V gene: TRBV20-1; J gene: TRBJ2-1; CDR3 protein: CSASAGWGQFF; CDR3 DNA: TGCAGTGCTAGCGCAGGGTGGGGACAGTTCTTC
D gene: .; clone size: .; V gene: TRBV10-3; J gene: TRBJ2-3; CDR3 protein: CAISVGSNTDTQYF; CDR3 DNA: TGTGCCATCAGTGTGGGCAGCAACACAGATACGCAGTATTTT
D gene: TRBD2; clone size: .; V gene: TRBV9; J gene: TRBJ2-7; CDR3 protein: CASSVASGTYEQYF; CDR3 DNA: TGTGCCAGCAGCGTAGCTAGCGGGACCTACGAGCAGTACTTC
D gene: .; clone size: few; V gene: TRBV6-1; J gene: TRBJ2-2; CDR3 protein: CASSGQEGGELFF; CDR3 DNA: TGTGCCAGCAGTGGTCAGGAAGGCGGGGAGCTGTTTTTT
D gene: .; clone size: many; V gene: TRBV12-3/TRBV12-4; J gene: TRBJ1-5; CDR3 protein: CASSGDTSNQPQHF; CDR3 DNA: TGTGCCAGCTCAGGGGACACTAGCAATCAGCCCCAGCATTTT
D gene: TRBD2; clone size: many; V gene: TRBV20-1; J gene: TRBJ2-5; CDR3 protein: CSARRTSGRETQYF; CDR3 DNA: TGCAGTGCCCGCAGGACTAGCGGGAGAGAGACCCAGTACTTC
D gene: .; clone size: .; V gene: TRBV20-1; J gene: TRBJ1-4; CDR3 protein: CSARDQGRDGDEKLFF; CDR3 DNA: TGCAGTGCTAGAGATCAGGGTAGGGACGGGGATGAAAAACTGTTTTTT
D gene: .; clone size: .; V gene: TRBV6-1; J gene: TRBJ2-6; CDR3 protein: CASRTTDSGANVLTF; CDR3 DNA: TGTGCCAGCAGAACGACAGACTCTGGGGCCAACGTCCTGACTTTC
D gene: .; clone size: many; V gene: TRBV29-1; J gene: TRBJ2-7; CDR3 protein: CSVVGGRYEQYF; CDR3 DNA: TGCAGCGTTGTAGGTGGTCGCTACGAGCAGTACTTC
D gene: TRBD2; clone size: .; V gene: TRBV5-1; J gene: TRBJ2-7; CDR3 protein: CASSRTSGGPLGEQYF; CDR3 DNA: TGCGCCAGCAGCAGGACTAGCGGGGGGCCTCTTGGCGAGCAGTACTTC
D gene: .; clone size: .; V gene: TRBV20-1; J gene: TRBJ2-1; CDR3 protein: CSARVRQISSYNEQFF; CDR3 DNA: TGCAGTGCTAGAGTAAGACAAATCAGCTCCTACAATGAGCAGTTCTTC
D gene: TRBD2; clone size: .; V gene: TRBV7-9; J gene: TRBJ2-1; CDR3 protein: CASSSRLASGNEQFF; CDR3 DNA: TGTGCCAGCAGCTCGCGACTAGCGTCGGGCAATGAGCAGTTCTTC
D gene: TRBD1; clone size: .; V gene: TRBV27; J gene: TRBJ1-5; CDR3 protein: CASRLRQGINQPQHF; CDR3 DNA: TGTGCCAGCCGATTACGACAGGGGATCAATCAGCCCCAGCATTTT
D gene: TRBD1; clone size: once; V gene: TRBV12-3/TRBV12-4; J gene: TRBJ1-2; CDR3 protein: CASLPNARDRGSNYGYTF; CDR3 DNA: TGTGCCAGCCTGCCTAACGCCCGGGACAGGGGGTCTAACTATGGCTACACCTTC
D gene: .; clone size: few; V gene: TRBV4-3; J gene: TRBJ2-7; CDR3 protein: CASSQRGGEQYF; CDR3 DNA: TGCGCCAGCAGCCAGCGAGGGGGCGAGCAGTACTTC
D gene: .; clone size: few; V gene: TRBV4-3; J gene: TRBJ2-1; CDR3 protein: CASSQVPGSHEQFF; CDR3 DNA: TGCGCCAGCAGCCAAGTCCCAGGGTCGCATGAGCAGTTCTTC
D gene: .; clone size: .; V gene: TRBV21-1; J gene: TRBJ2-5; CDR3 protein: CASPGRGECQETQYF; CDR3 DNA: TGTGCCAGCCCTGGGAGGGGAGAATGCCAAGAGACCCAGTACTTC
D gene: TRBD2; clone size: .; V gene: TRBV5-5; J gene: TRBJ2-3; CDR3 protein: CASTRGGTYGTSTDTQYF; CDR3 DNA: TGTGCCAGCACCCGGGGGGGGACTTACGGGACTAGCACAGATACGCAGTATTTT
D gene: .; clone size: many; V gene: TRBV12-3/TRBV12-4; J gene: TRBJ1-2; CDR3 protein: CASSLEDGYYGYTF; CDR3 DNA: TGTGCCAGCAGTTTAGAGGACGGATACTATGGCTACACCTTC